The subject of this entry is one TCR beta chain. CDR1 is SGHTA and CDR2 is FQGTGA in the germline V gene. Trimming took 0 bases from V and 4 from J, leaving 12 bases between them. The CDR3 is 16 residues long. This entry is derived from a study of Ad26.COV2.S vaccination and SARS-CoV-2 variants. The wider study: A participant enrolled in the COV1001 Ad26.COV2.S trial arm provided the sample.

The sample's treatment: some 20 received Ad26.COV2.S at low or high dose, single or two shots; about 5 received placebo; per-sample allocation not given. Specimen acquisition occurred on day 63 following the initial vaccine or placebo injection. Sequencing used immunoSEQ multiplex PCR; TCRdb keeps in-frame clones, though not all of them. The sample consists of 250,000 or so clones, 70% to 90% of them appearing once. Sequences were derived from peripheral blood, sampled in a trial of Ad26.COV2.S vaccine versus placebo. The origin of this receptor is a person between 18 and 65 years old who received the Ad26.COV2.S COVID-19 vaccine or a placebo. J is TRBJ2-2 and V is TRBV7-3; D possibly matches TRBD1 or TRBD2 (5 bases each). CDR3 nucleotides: TGTGCCAGCAGCTTAACCCTGGGACCGATCACCGGGGAGCTGTTTTTT. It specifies CASSLTLGPITGELFF. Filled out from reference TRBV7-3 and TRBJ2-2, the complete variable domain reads GAGVSQTPSNKVTEKGKYVELRCDPISGHTALYWYRQSLGQGPEFLIYFQGTGAADDSGLPNDRFFAVRPEGSVSTLKIQRTERGDSAVYLCASSLTLGPITGELFFGEGSRLTVL.